This TCR beta chain was recorded in a study of blood T cell repertoires in COVID-19. After removal of 5 bases from V and 2 bases from J, the junction contained 11 bases not matched to a gene. The CDR3 covers 16 residues. Germline CDR1 is LGHDT and CDR2 is YNNKEL (reference sequence). TCRdb keeps only in-frame clones here, not all; method: immunoSEQ multiplex PCR. The table has a few hundred thousand clones, 80% to 90% seen once. This clonotype was obtained from a woman between 50 and 59 years old who had recovered from COVID-19. The sequencing sample was made of PBMCs or T cells enriched from blood (not recorded which). The chain has TRBV3-1 (or the pseudogene TRBV3-2) and TRBJ2-7; 8 bases agree with TRBD2. This CDR3 reads CASSRAIGGGTYEQYF. The CDR3 region has the DNA TGTGCCAGCAGCAGGGCAATCGGGGGGGGCACCTACGAGCAGTACTTC.